These 24 T cell receptor beta chains were sequenced from one sample in a study of T cell responses to AZD1222 COVID-19 vaccine. Some clones are missing from TCRdb's copy, which holds only in-frame ones; the method was immunoSEQ multiplex PCR. The sample gives some 100,000 clones, 91% of which show up once; less than 9.5% is in the top ten. The sequences come from peripheral blood, collected on day 0 of AZD1222 vaccination. The origin of the receptors is an adult in good health.

This clone was observed a single time. The CDR3 region is CASSVGGASQETQYF. The CDR3 region has the DNA TGTGCCAGCAGCGTAGGTGGGGCTTCGCAAGAGACCCAGTACTTC. The chain couples TRBV9 to TRBJ2-5, with D maybe TRBD1 (5 bases). The CDR3 loop spans 15 amino acids. Trimming removed 0 bases at V and 2 bases at J, with 11 bases between. The germline V gene encodes CDR1 SGDLS and CDR2 YYNGEE.

The J gene is TRBJ2-7, the V gene TRBV6-5; 10 bases fit TRBD1. The CDR3 has 12 amino acids. Germline lookup yields CDR1 MNHEY and CDR2 SVGAGI. Trimming cost V 6 bases and J 4 bases; bases outside gene matches: 0. CDR3 in DNA: TGTGCCAGCAGGGACAGGGGGTACGAGCAGTACTTC. Translated: CASRDRGYEQYF.

CDR3 amino acids: CSALKGYEQYF. CDR3 in DNA: TGCAGTGCTCTTAAAGGGTACGAGCAGTACTTC. V usage is TRBV20-1 and J usage is TRBJ2-7; D remains unclear. V gave up 5 bases and J gave up 4 bases, with 9 bases separating them. The CDR3 length is 11 residues. Germline CDR1 DFQATT, CDR2 SNEGSKA (reference sequence).

The V call is TRBV18, the J call TRBJ1-1; D not certain. The CDR3 consists of 15 residues. Trimming took 1 base from V and 0 from J, leaving 9 bases between them. The germline V gene has CDR1 KGHSH and CDR2 LQKENI. CDR3 in amino acids: CASSPLTQLNTEAFF. The CDR3 nucleotides are TGTGCCAGCTCACCACTAACCCAGTTGAACACTGAAGCTTTCTTT.

This clone was found once. The rearrangement uses TRBV7-9 and TRBJ1-1; TRBD1 agrees at 8 bases. The CDR3 is 14 amino acids. Germline CDR1 SEHNR, CDR2 FQNEAQ (reference sequence). The junction had 7 bases not matched to a gene; V was cut back by 6 bases and J by 4 bases. CDR3 coding DNA: TGTGCCAGCAGTTTTCAGGGGGCGCTCACTGAAGCTTTCTTT. It yields the protein CASSFQGALTEAFF. The entire variable domain, with the rest obtained from reference TRBV7-9 and TRBJ1-1, is as follows: DTGVSQNPRHKITKRGQNVTFRCDPISEHNRLYWYRQTLGQGPEFLTYFQNEAQLEKSRLLSDRFSAERPKGSFSTLEIQRTEQGDSAMYLCASSFQGALTEAFFGQGTRLTVV.

This chain connects TRBV3-1 (or the pseudogene TRBV3-2) to TRBJ1-6, with D possibly TRBD1 on 6 matching bases. The V end lost 5 bases, the J end lost 9 bases, and 14 bases lay between the germline ends. The V gene's germline CDR1 is LGHDT and CDR2 YNNKEL (reference sequence). The CDR3 consists of 14 residues. The CDR3 is CASSFRDTVSPLHF. The CDR3 DNA reads as TGTGCCAGCAGCTTCCGGGACACGGTTTCACCCCTCCACTTT.

This clone was found once. In the same sample, other DNA sequences code for this CDR3. The chain links TRBV15 to TRBJ1-5; TRBD1 agrees at 8 bases. V shed 3 bases and J 2 bases; nucleotides not matched to a gene: 0. This CDR3 has 14 residues. Per germline, CDR1 LNHNV and CDR2 YYDKDF (reference sequence). The DNA of the CDR3 is TGTGCCACCAGCAGGGACAGGGGCAATCAGCCCCAGCATTTT. Protein: CATSRDRGNQPQHF.

V usage is TRBV30 and J usage is TRBJ1-5; TRBD1 agrees at 8 bases. V lost 2 bases to trimming and J lost 4 bases; unmatched junction nucleotides: 7. CDR3 size: 15 residues. Germline CDR1 is GTSNPN and CDR2 is SVGIG (reference sequence). The CDR3 loop reads CAWSLRQGWNQPQHF. As DNA, the CDR3 is TGTGCCTGGAGTCTGCGACAGGGGTGGAATCAGCCCCAGCATTTT.

The sample holds a few counts of this clone. The CDR3 nucleotides read TGTGCCAGCGCCCGCGACACGGAGGGGGGTCAAGAGACCCAGTACTTC. Translated, it gives CASARDTEGGQETQYF. The rearrangement links TRBV2 to TRBJ2-5; TRBD1 or TRBD2 may be the D gene (6 bases each). This CDR3 spans 16 amino acids. Trimming stripped 8 bases from V and 2 bases from J, with 21 bases between. Per the germline V gene, CDR1 is SNHLY and CDR2 is FYNNEI. Together with reference TRBV2 and TRBJ2-5, the CDR3 gives the full variable domain: EPEVTQTPSHQVTQMGQEVILRCVPISNHLYFYWYRQILGQKVEFLVSFYNNEISEKSEIFDDQFSVERPDGSNFTLKIRSTKLEDSAMYFCASARDTEGGQETQYFGPGTRLLVL.

J is TRBJ1-4 and V is TRBV5-1, with TRBD1 as a possible D gene (6 bases). The CDR3 covers 14 residues. V was pared by 4 bases and J by 8 bases, with 15 bases between. The germline gives CDR1 SGHRS, CDR2 YFSETQ. The CDR3 DNA reads TGCGCCAGCAGCCCACGAGGGGGAGAGGAAAAACTGTTTTTT. Protein product: CASSPRGGEEKLFF. The variable domain in full, completed from reference TRBV5-1 and TRBJ1-4, reads KAGVTQTPRYLIKTRGQQVTLSCSPISGHRSVSWYQQTPGQGLQFLFEYFSETQRNKGNFPGRFSGRQFSNSRSEMNVSTLELGDSALYLCASSPRGGEEKLFFGSGTQLSVL.

V usage is TRBV30 and J usage is TRBJ1-5; 7 nucleotides line up with TRBD1. Germline V lookup: CDR1 GTSNPN, CDR2 SVGIG (reference sequence). This CDR3 contains 13 residues. V shed 0 bases, J shed 7 bases, and the junction held 3 bases outside the gene matches. The CDR3 region is CAWSVQGVQPQHF. Written as DNA, the CDR3 is TGTGCCTGGAGTGTCCAGGGGGTGCAGCCCCAGCATTTT.

The rearrangement joins TRBV10-2 to TRBJ1-5; D uncertain. The ends were cut back, 2 bases at V and 4 bases at J, with 6 bases in the middle. The CDR3 is 13 residues long. In germline, CDR1 is WSHSY, CDR2 SAAADI. The DNA for the CDR3 is TGCGCCAGCAGTGAGACCAGGAATCAGCCCCAGCATTTT. This codes for CASSETRNQPQHF.

This rearrangement joins TRBV5-1 to TRBJ2-1, with D possibly TRBD1 on 5 matching bases. The V gene's germline CDR1 is SGHRS and CDR2 YFSETQ. This CDR3 has 15 residues. V shed 3 bases and J shed 3 bases, with 13 bases lying between them. CDR3 nucleotide sequence: TGCGCCAGCAGCTACCCTCCCGACAGCTACAATGAGCAGTTCTTC. It yields the protein CASSYPPDSYNEQFF.

This chain connects TRBV6-5 to TRBJ1-4; 9 bases are shared with TRBD1. The trim removed 6 bases at V and 4 bases at J, leaving 6 bases unmatched. This CDR3 is built from 15 residues. Germline V gene sequence: CDR1 MNHEY, CDR2 SVGAGI. CDR3 residues: CASSITGGYNEKLFF. The CDR3 DNA reads TGTGCCAGCAGCATTACAGGGGGCTATAATGAAAAACTGTTTTTT.

This chain connects TRBV7-9 to TRBJ1-1, with D possibly TRBD1 on 5 matching bases. Germline lookup yields CDR1 SEHNR and CDR2 FQNEAQ (reference sequence). V lost 1 base and J 11 bases, leaving 14 bases between the germline ends. The CDR3 runs to 13 residues. In nucleotides, the CDR3 is TGTGCCAGCAGCTTAGTTGGGGGTCATGGGGCTTTCTTT. It is translated as CASSLVGGHGAFF.

This chain links TRBV7-6 with TRBJ2-7, with D uncertain. The germline gives CDR1 SGHVS, CDR2 FNYEAQ. V lost 6 bases and J 2 bases, leaving 11 bases between the germline ends. The CDR3 has 13 amino acids. In nucleotides, the CDR3 is TGTGCCAGCAGTTTGGAGAGGCCCTACGAGCAGTACTTC. Its translation is CASSLERPYEQYF.

This chain uses TRBV5-4 with TRBJ2-2; TRBD1 agrees at 9 bases. Germline V CDR1 and CDR2: SGHNT, YYREEE (reference sequence). V shed 9 bases and J 1 base; nucleotides not matched to a gene: 7. The CDR3 spans 15 residues. The CDR3 DNA follows: TGTGCCATCGAGCCGGGACAGGGGAACACCGGGGAGCTGTTTTTT. Protein sequence: CAIEPGQGNTGELFF.

The chain employs TRBV27 and TRBJ1-2; 7 bases are shared with TRBD1. The CDR3 is made up of 14 amino acids. Germline V gene lookup returns CDR1 MNHEY and CDR2 SMNVEV (reference sequence). V shed 4 bases, J shed 4 bases, and the junction held 6 bases outside the gene matches. The CDR3 reads CASSSSRQGYGYTF. DNA for the CDR3: TGTGCCAGCAGTTCCAGTCGACAGGGCTATGGCTACACCTTC.

The J gene is TRBJ1-2, the V gene TRBV27; 8 bases agree with TRBD1. The CDR3 is 12 amino acids. With V trimmed by 8 bases and J by 8 bases, 7 bases remained unmatched. Per germline, CDR1 MNHEY and CDR2 SMNVEV (reference sequence). CDR3 amino acids: CASGPDRAGYTF. CDR3 DNA: TGTGCCAGCGGGCCGGACAGGGCCGGCTACACCTTC.

The chain combines TRBV2 with TRBJ1-2; a weak D match, TRBD1 (5 bases). The CDR3 has 15 residues. With 1 base removed from V and 3 bases from J, the gap between germline ends came to 12 bases. From germline, CDR1 is SNHLY and CDR2 FYNNEI. The CDR3 bases are TGTGCCAGCAGTGAAGGGGCGGGGGGTTACTATGGCTACACCTTC. Translating it yields CASSEGAGGYYGYTF.

The chain has TRBV19 and TRBJ1-4; D unresolved. This CDR3 contains 12 residues. Trimming cost V 3 bases and J 4 bases, with 3 bases left between them. Germline loops: CDR1 LNHDA, CDR2 SQIVND (reference sequence). CDR3 in DNA: TGTGCCAGTAGTATCAGTAATGAAAAACTGTTTTTT. Translated, it gives CASSISNEKLFF. Full variable domain (outside the CDR3, taken from reference TRBV19 and TRBJ1-4): DGGITQSPKYLFRKEGQNVTLSCEQNLNHDAMYWYRQDPGQGLRLIYYSQIVNDFQKGDIAEGYSVSREKKESFPLTVTSAQKNPTAFYLCASSISNEKLFFGSGTQLSVL.

This clone was detected a few times. The V and J genes are TRBV10-1 and TRBJ1-1, with TRBD1 as a possible D gene (5 bases). Germline V gene sequence: CDR1 WNHNN, CDR2 SYGVQD (reference sequence). Trimming shortened V by 6 bases and J by 6 bases, and 17 bases separated the two germline ends. This CDR3 contains 14 residues. The CDR3 reads CASRPGTESAEAFF. For the CDR3, the DNA is TGCGCCAGCAGACCCGGGACGGAAAGCGCTGAAGCTTTCTTT.

Regarding this clone: The same CDR3 arises from other DNA sequences in this sample as well. This sequence joins TRBV3-1 (or the pseudogene TRBV3-2) and TRBJ2-7; D ambiguous. Germline lookup yields CDR1 LGHDT and CDR2 YNNKEL (reference sequence). Trimming pared 1 base from V and 7 bases from J, leaving 5 bases between. CDR3 length: 11 residues. CDR3 coding DNA: TGTGCCAGCAGCCAAGGTGGAGAGCAGTACTTC. It translates to CASSQGGEQYF.

The rearrangement links TRBV11-2 to TRBJ1-2; no definite D call. V shed 7 bases and J shed 0 bases, with 9 bases lying between them. The CDR3 has 13 amino acids. The germline V gene has CDR1 SGHAT and CDR2 FQNNGV. The CDR3 protein is CASTPTSNYGYTF. The DNA for the CDR3 is TGTGCCAGCACCCCGACTTCTAACTATGGCTACACCTTC.